This is a list of T cell receptor beta chains from one sample in a study of T-cell reconstitution after alpha-beta-depleted transplantation in children. Each CDR3 protein gets one entry after TCRdb re-called the PCR reads with MiXCR. The data show about 400,000 distinct CDR3 sequences, with more than 10% seen just once and about 3.9% held by the top ten. This specimen was PBMCs, taken from the stem cell graft. These receptors were collected from a human donor who donated a stem cell graft to a child with Fanconi anemia. The CDR3 runs from the conserved cysteine through the conserved F or W. D genes are given only for firm matches. For some rows the clone size is stated as once, few or many, or as a class when expanded; others skip it.

D	V	size	J	DNA	CDR3
TRBD1	TRBV5-1	few	TRBJ2-5	TGCGCCAGCAGGCGCACGGGACAGGGGGAGACCCAGTACTTC	CASRRTGQGETQYF
TRBD2	TRBV18	NA	TRBJ2-1	TGTGCCAGCTCACCACCGGGAGGGTTTCCTAATGAGCAGTTCTTC	CASSPPGGFPNEQFF
NA	TRBV11-2	few	TRBJ2-5	TGTGCCAGCAGCTTAGAGGTTAGGGAGACCCAGTACTTC	CASSLEVRETQYF
TRBD1	TRBV9	NA	TRBJ1-1	TGTGCCAGCAGCTCGGGACAGGACTTTAACACTGAAGCTTTCTTT	CASSSGQDFNTEAFF
TRBD2	TRBV12-3/TRBV12-4	many	TRBJ2-7	TGTGCCAGCAGTTTCGGGACTAGCGACTACGAGCAGTACTTC	CASSFGTSDYEQYF
NA	TRBV4-3	NA	TRBJ2-7	TGCGCCAGCAGCCAAGACAGGAGCTCCTACGAGCAGTACTTC	CASSQDRSSYEQYF
TRBD1	TRBV15	NA	TRBJ2-4	TGTGCCACCAGCGGACAGGAAAACATTCAGTACTTC	CATSGQENIQYF
NA	TRBV7-2	few	TRBJ1-5	TGTGCCAGCAGCTTAGAAGTGATCAACAATCAGCCCCAGCATTTT	CASSLEVINNQPQHF
NA	TRBV30	few	TRBJ1-5	TGTGCCTGGAGTATGAGGGGAACCTTGGATCAGCCCCAGCATTTT	CAWSMRGTLDQPQHF
NA	TRBV7-8	NA	TRBJ1-5	TGTGCCAGCAGCCAGAACAATCAGCCCCAGCATTTT	CASSQNNQPQHF
TRBD1	TRBV12-3/TRBV12-4	few	TRBJ2-2	TGTGCCAGCAGTCAGGGGACAGGGAGGACCAACACCGGGGAGCTGTTTTTT	CASSQGTGRTNTGELFF
NA	TRBV27	NA	TRBJ1-2	TGTGCCAGCAGTGACCGGTTGCAGTACGGCTACACCTTC	CASSDRLQYGYTF
NA	TRBV7-8	NA	TRBJ2-2	TGTGCCAGCAGATCGAGCGCCCGACGGAACACCGGGGAGCTGTTTTTT	CASRSSARRNTGELFF
TRBD1	TRBV7-9	NA	TRBJ1-2	TGTGCCAGCAGCGCCGGGACAGGCGCTCATAACTATGGCTACACCTTC	CASSAGTGAHNYGYTF
TRBD1	TRBV6-2/TRBV6-3	NA	TRBJ2-1	TGTGCCAGCATCCCGGGACAGGGTTTACACAATGAGCAGTTCTTC	CASIPGQGLHNEQFF
TRBD1	TRBV20-1	many	TRBJ2-1	TGCAGTACCCTCTTGAGGGGGCAATCGAATGAGCAGTTCTTC	CSTLLRGQSNEQFF
TRBD1	TRBV28	NA	TRBJ1-5	TGTGCCAGCACTTCAGGGTCGGGACAGGTTAAGCCCCAGCATTTT	CASTSGSGQVKPQHF
NA	TRBV12-3/TRBV12-4	few	TRBJ2-2	TGTGCCAGCAGCCCCAGTTTTCTCCGGGAGCTGTTTTTT	CASSPSFLRELFF
TRBD1	TRBV7-2	NA	TRBJ2-7	TGTGCCAGCAGCTTAGACCGGGACAGGGTCTACGAGCAGTACTTC	CASSLDRDRVYEQYF
NA	TRBV10-3	NA	TRBJ2-2	TGTGCCATCAGTGAGTCGGGAGGCGGGGAGCTGTTTTTT	CAISESGGGELFF
NA	TRBV4-1	many	TRBJ2-1	TGCGCCAGCAGCCAAGAGGGCGGGGTTGGGGAGCAGTTCTTC	CASSQEGGVGEQFF
NA	TRBV30	NA	TRBJ2-7	TGTGCCTGGAGTGTGGGGGAGAACTACGAGCAGTACTTC	CAWSVGENYEQYF
TRBD1	TRBV20-1	few	TRBJ1-6	TGCAGTGCTAGGGAGACAGGGAGCTCCTATAATTCACCCCTCCACTTT	CSARETGSSYNSPLHF
NA	TRBV6-2/TRBV6-3	NA	TRBJ1-1	TGTGCCAGCAGTTACGGACCTCTTCTGAACACTGAAGCTTTCTTT	CASSYGPLLNTEAFF
NA	TRBV6-1	few	TRBJ1-6	TGTGCCAGCAGTGACAGGTCTAATTCACCCCTCCACTTT	CASSDRSNSPLHF
NA	TRBV28	few	TRBJ1-2	TGTGCCAGCAGTCCTACAGGGAACAATGCTTGGTATGGCTACACCTTC	CASSPTGNNAWYGYTF
NA	TRBV12-5	few	TRBJ2-1	TGTGCTAGTGGTGTTGACACCCCGGGCCACAATGAGCAGTTCTTC	CASGVDTPGHNEQFF
TRBD2	TRBV5-1	NA	TRBJ2-3	TGCGCCAGCAGCAGAAATAGCGGGGGTGCGAGTGATACGCAGTATTTT	CASSRNSGGASDTQYF
TRBD1	TRBV20-1	NA	TRBJ1-2	TGCAGTGCTAGGCAGGGGGCCGGCTATGGCTACACCTTC	CSARQGAGYGYTF
NA	TRBV10-3	many	TRBJ1-1	TGTGCCGTCCGGCCCAGGGCCCTGAACACTGAAGCTTTCTTT	CAVRPRALNTEAFF
NA	TRBV11-2	few	TRBJ2-1	TGTGCCAGCAGCTCCACAGGGTTTGAGCAGTTCTTC	CASSSTGFEQFF
NA	TRBV12-3/TRBV12-4	NA	TRBJ2-1	TGTGCCAGCAGTTTGATAGGGGCTTTCGGGAATGAGCAGTTCTTC	CASSLIGAFGNEQFF
TRBD1	TRBV19	many	TRBJ2-5	TGTGCCAGTAGTAACCGGGACAGGGGGTTGTTGGACCAAGAGACCCAGTACTTC	CASSNRDRGLLDQETQYF
TRBD2	TRBV7-2	NA	TRBJ2-3	TGTGCCAGCAGCTTGGGACCGGGACTAGGGGCAGATACGCAGTATTTT	CASSLGPGLGADTQYF
NA	TRBV4-3	few	TRBJ1-2	TGCGCCAGCAGCCAAGATAGGGCAGGGAGGGGCTATGGCTACACCTTC	CASSQDRAGRGYGYTF
TRBD2	TRBV20-1	few	TRBJ2-2	TGCAGTGCTAGAGACCCGACTGGCGGGGGTCACACCGGGGAGCTGTTTTTT	CSARDPTGGGHTGELFF